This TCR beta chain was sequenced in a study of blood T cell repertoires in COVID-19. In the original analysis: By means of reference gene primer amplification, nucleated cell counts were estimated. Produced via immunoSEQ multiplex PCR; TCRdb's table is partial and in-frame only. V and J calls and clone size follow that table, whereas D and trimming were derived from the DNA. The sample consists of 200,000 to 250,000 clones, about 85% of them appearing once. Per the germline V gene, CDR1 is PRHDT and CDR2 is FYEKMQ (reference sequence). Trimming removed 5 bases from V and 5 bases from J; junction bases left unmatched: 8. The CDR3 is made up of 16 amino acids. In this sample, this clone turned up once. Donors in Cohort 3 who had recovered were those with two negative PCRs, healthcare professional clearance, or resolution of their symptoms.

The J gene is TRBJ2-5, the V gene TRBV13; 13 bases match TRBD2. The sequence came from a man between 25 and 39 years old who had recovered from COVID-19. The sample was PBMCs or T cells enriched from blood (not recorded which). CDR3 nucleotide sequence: TGTGCCAGCAGCCCTCGGACTAGCGGGAGTTGGGAGACCCAGTACTTC. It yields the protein CASSPRTSGSWETQYF. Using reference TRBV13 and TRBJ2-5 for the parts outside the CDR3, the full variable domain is AAGVIQSPRHLIKEKRETATLKCYPIPRHDTVYWYQQGPGQDPQFLISFYEKMQSDKGSIPDRFSAQQFSDYHSELNMSSLELGDSALYFCASSPRTSGSWETQYFGPGTRLLVL.